The present TCR beta chain was sequenced within a study of shared clonotypes between healthy human individuals (TCRdb year 2020). In terms of the full investigation: A few men and two women, aged 18 to 49 years, made up the cohort. For each donor, CD4 naive and CD4 memory were each given three plates, CD8 naive was given two plates, and CD8 memory was given one plate. The study deeply sequenced blood TCR repertoires of 5 or 6 healthy adults to estimate repertoire size and the extent of clonotype sharing between individuals. To increase sequencing depth and limit assay-specific biases, TCR repertoire library preparation and sequencing were carried out by different laboratories using diverse techniques. Each donor's leukapheresis produced roughly between roughly 0.85 and 10 billion PBMCs. Broad study findings and their caveats: Naive subsets generally had larger estimated clonotype richness than memory subsets did. Incomplete sequencing was indicated by rarefaction of sorted-subset datasets, despite the large sequencing depth. When several donors were compared, the shared fraction of clonotypes was about 5% for naive CD4, 3% to 4% for naive CD8, 2% to 2.5% for memory CD4, and under 0.5% for memory CD8. Based on pairwise subsampling, the degree of clonotype sharing among donors was expected to be affected by sequencing depth. The genetic and exposure-history diversity represented was limited by the small number of donors. Clonotypes shared by all four sorted-subset donors showed higher generation probabilities than non-shared clonotypes. Sampling was restricted to blood, and TCR repertoires in tissue are likely to differ from TCR repertoires in blood.

Using the deep immunoSEQ assay, TCR CDR3 regions were amplified from genomic DNA by multiplex PCR. Extracted genomic DNA from each cell subset was spread evenly across all wells of several immunoSEQ 96-well plates, with each plate serving as a replicate. For sorted subsets, about 200 ng genomic DNA, equal to some 28,000 T cell genomes, was loaded into each replicate PCR. The purified libraries were quantified using a Qubit 3.0 fluorometer, sized with a Bioanalyzer 2100, and then quantified again using the KAPA Library Quantification kit. Each immunoSEQ 96-well plate was sequenced on its own single-read 150-cycle Illumina NextSeq 550 flow cell. In the authors' own workflow: The immunoSEQ output contained only junctional sequences without quality scores, so filtering could not match that applied to full-length reads. Sequences were annotated with PyIR, a Python wrapper for IgBLAST v1.9, using IMGT germline references to assign V/J genes and CDR3. Reads were removed for weak V/J assignments (E-value above 1e-6), missing CDR3, stop codons, out-of-frame junctions, or ambiguous translated residues. V3J clonotypes were defined by identical inferred V gene, J gene, and CDR3 amino acid sequence. The percentage overlap between two repertoires was calculated by dividing the number of shared unique clonotypes by the size of the smaller repertoire. RTK rarefaction, the Chao1 estimator, and Recon v2.1 estimates of unobserved clonotypes were used to assess repertoire richness. Generation probabilities for all TCRbeta clonotypes obtained by the gDNA method from four donors were computed using OLGA. The table comes from immuneACCESS by way of TCRdb, which keeps in-frame sequences with V and J called. Part of the clones is missing from these tables; in studies checked, under half for an unresolved V gene and the rest for unknown reasons. That table is the source of V, J and clone size, and D and trimming were worked out from the DNA. The sample has roughly 2,000,000 clones on record, about 94% of them singletons. Approximately 1% of the sample belongs to the ten largest clones.

For this chain, trimming is 5 bases at the V end and 14 bases at the J end, and the number of junction bases without a gene match is 5. CDR1 and CDR2, per the germline V gene (reference sequence), are MNHEY and SMNVEV. The CDR3 spans 11 residues, from the cysteine through the phenylalanine. The DNA shown is the 33-base CDR3, in frame from base 1. Concerning this clone: The clone's antigen remains unknown. Per-base qualities were not stored, and no clone one base away is much larger.

For the CD8 naive samples, CD45RO-negative cells were positively selected for CCR7, yielding a CD45RA+CCR7+ population from which TemRA cells were excluded. The donors were healthy, HIV-negative adults who had no recently reported acute infections or vaccinations. Only Caucasian adults living in Nashville, Tennessee, USA were represented among the donors. Blood was collected by leukapheresis, and PBMCs were isolated by Ficoll-Histopaque density gradient centrifugation and then cryopreserved in liquid nitrogen vapor phase. Purity and quantity of every magnetically sorted T cell population were checked by analytical flow cytometry. Genomic DNA was isolated from every sorted fraction and measured by UV absorbance on a Nanodrop 2000c.

The clonotype was recovered from a man between 18 and 29 years old in good health. The specimen was naive CD8+ T cells sorted from blood. The cell subset or site label, read with the paper, signifies: CD45RA+CCR7+. The sequence links TRBV27 to TRBJ2-1, with TRBD1 identical over 8 junction bases. The nucleotide sequence reads TGTGCCAGCAGTCAGGGGGCAGGAGAGTTCTTC. It encodes CASSQGAGEFF.